This TCR beta chain was captured in a study of Graves' ophthalmopathy and Graves' hyperthyroidism. Study-level results: Most thyroid-expanded clonotypes exceeding 0.001 frequency were also found in blood.

Trimming pared 10 bases from V and 6 bases from J, leaving 22 bases between. This CDR3 comprises 15 residues. CDR1 and CDR2 from the germline V gene are MDHEN and SYDVKM. The authors amplified TCR beta CDR3 regions, and they did so from RNA transcripts for repertoire sequencing. HTBI-primed RT-PCR formed the first round, and a multiplex PCR formed the second. TCRdb fed the multiplex PCR reads into MiXCR, producing one record per CDR3 protein. Of nearly 400,000 distinct CDR3 sequences listed, approximately 16% are singletons. Disease in donors with ophthalmopathy had moderate-to-severe activity, CAS ≥3, NOSPECS ≥4 and under 3 months' duration. Exclusion covered patients with other autoimmune diseases or uncontrolled infections (as well as pregnancy or lactation). This clonotype was seen a handful of times. What it recognizes is unknown.

This receptor was identified in a woman in her late teens or twenties with Graves' ophthalmopathy. The V call is TRBV28, the J call TRBJ1-5; D might be TRBD1 (5 bases). The sequenced material came from peripheral blood. The CDR3 region has the DNA TGTGCCAACTCTAAGGGGCCGGTTAGGTGTCAGCCCCAGCATTTT. Amino acid sequence: CANSKGPVRCQPQHF.